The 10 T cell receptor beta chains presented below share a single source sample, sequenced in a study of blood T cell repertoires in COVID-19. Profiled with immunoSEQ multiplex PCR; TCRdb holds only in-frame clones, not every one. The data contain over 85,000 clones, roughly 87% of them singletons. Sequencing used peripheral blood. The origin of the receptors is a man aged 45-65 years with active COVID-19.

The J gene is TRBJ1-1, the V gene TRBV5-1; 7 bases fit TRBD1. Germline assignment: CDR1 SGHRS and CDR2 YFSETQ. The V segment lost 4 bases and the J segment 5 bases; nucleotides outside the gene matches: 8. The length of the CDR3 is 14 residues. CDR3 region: CASSRDSLGTEAFF. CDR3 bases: TGCGCCAGCAGCAGGGACAGCCTTGGGACTGAAGCTTTCTTT.

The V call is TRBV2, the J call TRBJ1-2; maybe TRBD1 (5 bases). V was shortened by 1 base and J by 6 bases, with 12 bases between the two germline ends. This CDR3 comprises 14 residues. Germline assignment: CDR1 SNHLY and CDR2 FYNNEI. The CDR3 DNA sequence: TGTGCCAGCAGTGAAGGGGTAGGGGCTAATGGCTACACCTTC. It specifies CASSEGVGANGYTF.

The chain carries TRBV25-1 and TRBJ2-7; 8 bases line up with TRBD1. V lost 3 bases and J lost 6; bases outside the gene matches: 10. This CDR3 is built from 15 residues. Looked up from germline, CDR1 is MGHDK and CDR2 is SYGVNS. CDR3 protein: CASSDPRTGFGEQYF. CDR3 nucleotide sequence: TGTGCCAGCAGTGACCCTAGGACAGGGTTCGGCGAGCAGTACTTC.

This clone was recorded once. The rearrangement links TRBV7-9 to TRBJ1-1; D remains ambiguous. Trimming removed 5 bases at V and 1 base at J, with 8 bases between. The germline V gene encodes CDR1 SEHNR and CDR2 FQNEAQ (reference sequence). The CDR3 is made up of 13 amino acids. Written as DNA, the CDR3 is TGTGCCAGCAGCCCGACACAGAACACTGAAGCTTTCTTT. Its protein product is CASSPTQNTEAFF.

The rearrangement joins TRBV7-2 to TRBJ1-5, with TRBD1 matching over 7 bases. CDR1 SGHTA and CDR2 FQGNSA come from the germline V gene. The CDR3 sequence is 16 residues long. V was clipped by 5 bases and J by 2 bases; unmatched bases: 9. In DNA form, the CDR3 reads TGTGCCAGCAGCAGATCAGGGGGTAGACGCAATCAGCCCCAGCATTTT. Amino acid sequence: CASSRSGGRRNQPQHF.

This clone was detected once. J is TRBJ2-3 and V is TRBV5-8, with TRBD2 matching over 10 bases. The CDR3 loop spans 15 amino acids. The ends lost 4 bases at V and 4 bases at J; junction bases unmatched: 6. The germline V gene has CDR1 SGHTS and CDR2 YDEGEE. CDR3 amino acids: CASSLSGGASDTQYF. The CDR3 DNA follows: TGTGCCAGCAGCCTAAGCGGGGGGGCGTCAGATACGCAGTATTTT.

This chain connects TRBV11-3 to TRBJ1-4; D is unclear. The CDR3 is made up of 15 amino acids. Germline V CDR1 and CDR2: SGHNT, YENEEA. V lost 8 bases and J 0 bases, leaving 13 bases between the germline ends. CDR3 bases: TGTGCCAGCTTATTAAAGCAGGCAACTAATGAAAAACTGTTTTTT. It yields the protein CASLLKQATNEKLFF.

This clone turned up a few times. The CDR3 DNA follows: TGTGCCAGCAGCTTGGAGCGCACAGATACGCAGTATTTT. It yields the protein CASSLERTDTQYF. The chain uses TRBV5-4 and TRBJ2-3; the D is unclear. The CDR3 runs 13 residues. Per the germline V gene, CDR1 is SGHNT and CDR2 is YYREEE (reference sequence). V was clipped by 0 bases and J by 1 base, with 3 bases between them.

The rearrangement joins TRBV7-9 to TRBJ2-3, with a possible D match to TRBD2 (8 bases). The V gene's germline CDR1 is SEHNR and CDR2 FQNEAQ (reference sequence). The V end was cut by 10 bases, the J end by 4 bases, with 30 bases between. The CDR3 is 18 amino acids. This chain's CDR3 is CATEMNRGTSGHPDTQYF. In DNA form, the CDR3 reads TGTGCCACCGAGATGAACAGGGGAACTAGCGGACACCCAGATACGCAGTATTTT.

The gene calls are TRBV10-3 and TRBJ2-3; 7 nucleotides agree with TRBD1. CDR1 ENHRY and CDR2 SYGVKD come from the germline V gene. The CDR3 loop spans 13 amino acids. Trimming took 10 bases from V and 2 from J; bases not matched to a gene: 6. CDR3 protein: CATTDRSTDTQYF. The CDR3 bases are TGTGCCACCACGGACAGGTCCACAGATACGCAGTATTTT.